Listed below are T cell receptor beta chains from one sample, sequenced in a study of response to subunit inactivated influenza vaccine. TCRdb reprocessed the RT-PCR reads with MiXCR, giving one entry per CDR3 protein. Of just under 550,000 distinct CDR3 sequences listed, roughly a quarter are singletons. The sample was also linked to a second study, of T cells expressing NK-cell markers.

This specimen consisted of CD4+ T cells sorted from PBMCs, obtained 11 to 12 days after vaccination. Receptors originate from a man in his fifties who received an inactivated influenza vaccine. Each CDR3 is given with its conserved first and last residue. A D gene is named only where the DNA matches it firmly. Clone size is given for some rows only: seen once, a few or many times, or a class if the clone is expanded.

cdr3_length,d_call,j_call,v_call,clone_size,cdr3_nt,cdr3_aa
15,-,TRBJ1-2,TRBV27,few,TGTGCCAGCAGTTCCCGACAGAAAAACACCTATGGCTACACCTTC,CASSSRQKNTYGYTF
11,-,TRBJ2-1,TRBV28,-,TGTGCCAGCAGTTTGAAGTATGAGCAGTTCTTC,CASSLKYEQFF
14,-,TRBJ2-5,TRBV4-2,-,TGTGCCAGCAGCTCTACGACAGCCCAAGAGACCCAGTACTTC,CASSSTTAQETQYF
12,TRBD1,TRBJ2-7,TRBV4-3,many,TGCGCCAGCAGTAACAGGGGGTACGAGCAGTACTTC,CASSNRGYEQYF
14,-,TRBJ2-7,TRBV5-1,medium-sized,TGCGCCAGCAGCTTGGGCCGGACAGCCTACGAGCAGTACTTC,CASSLGRTAYEQYF
14,-,TRBJ2-7,TRBV6-4,-,TGTGCCAGCAGTGAGTTCAAGGGGGCGGGAGAGCAGTACTTC,CASSEFKGAGEQYF
13,-,TRBJ2-7,TRBV2,-,TGTGCCAGCAGTGAGGTAGGGGTGAACGAGCAGTACTTC,CASSEVGVNEQYF
15,TRBD1,TRBJ2-7,TRBV28,-,TGTGCCAGCAGTTCCCCCTGGACAGGGGACTACGAGCAGTACTTC,CASSSPWTGDYEQYF
17,TRBD1,TRBJ1-5,TRBV12-3/TRBV12-4,-,TGTGCCAGCAGTTTCGGACAGGGGGCGGAGGGCAATCAGCCCCAGCATTTT,CASSFGQGAEGNQPQHF
16,TRBD1,TRBJ1-1,TRBV6-2/TRBV6-3,-,TGTGCCAGCAGTTACGTCCAGGGGGCCGTGAACACTGAAGCTTTCTTT,CASSYVQGAVNTEAFF
16,TRBD1,TRBJ2-4,TRBV4-2,-,TGTGCCAGCAGCCAAACTTCGCCGGGACAGAAAAACATTCAGTACTTC,CASSQTSPGQKNIQYF
12,-,TRBJ1-1,TRBV6-1,-,TGTGCCAGCAGTGACAGGTCGGGGGGAGCTTTCTTT,CASSDRSGGAFF